A selection of T cell receptor beta chains follows, all from one sample in a study of blood T cell repertoires in COVID-19. Sequenced by immunoSEQ multiplex PCR; TCRdb stores in-frame clones only, minus some. The data contain fewer than 350,000 clones, around 89% of them seen just once; the ten biggest clones take up 2% to 2.5%. The sample taken for sequencing was PBMCs or T cells enriched from blood (not recorded which). The receptors were sampled from a woman aged 55 to 70 in a cohort exposed to, infected with or recovered from COVID-19 (not recorded which). CDR3s include the opening cysteine and the closing phenylalanine or tryptophan. The D gene is left open where the match is weak. The size entry is marked missing in some rows and otherwise reads once, few, many or a size class.

14,.,.,TRBV7-2,TRBJ1-5,TGTGCCAGCAGCCCTAGGACAGGCAATCAGCCCCAGCATTTT,CASSPRTGNQPQHF
16,.,.,TRBV4-3,TRBJ1-4,TGCGCCAGCAGCCAGTACACAGACGCAACTAATGAAAAACTGTTTTTT,CASSQYTDATNEKLFF
17,TRBD1,once,TRBV27,TRBJ2-7,TGTGCCAGCAGTTTAGACCCCCAGGGGGCCAGCTCCTACGAGCAGTACTTC,CASSLDPQGASSYEQYF
15,.,.,TRBV7-9,TRBJ2-3,TGTGCCAGCAGCTTACCAACTCTCGAGGAAGATACGCAGTATTTT,CASSLPTLEEDTQYF
14,TRBD1,once,TRBV7-3,TRBJ1-2,TGTGCCAGCAGCCCAACAGGGGGAGACTATGGCTACACCTTC,CASSPTGGDYGYTF
14,.,.,TRBV28,TRBJ2-1,TGTGCCAGCTTCGGGGTATCGAGAATCGATGAGCAGTTCTTC,CASFGVSRIDEQFF
14,TRBD1,.,TRBV7-9,TRBJ2-7,TGTGCCAGCAGCCTCGGACAGGGTAAGGGCGAGCAGTACTTC,CASSLGQGKGEQYF
16,.,few,TRBV28,TRBJ1-1,TGTGCCAGCAGTTTATGGGCGGCAGGGGCGAACACTGAAGCTTTCTTT,CASSLWAAGANTEAFF
15,TRBD2,.,TRBV2,TRBJ2-1,TGTGCCAGCAGTGTCGCGGGAGGGAAGATCGATGAGCAGTTCTTC,CASSVAGGKIDEQFF
16,TRBD2,.,TRBV5-1,TRBJ2-3,TGCGCCAGCAGCTTGAGGGCGGGAGGGCCCCCAGATACGCAGTATTTT,CASSLRAGGPPDTQYF
14,.,.,TRBV9,TRBJ2-7,TGTGCCAGCAGCGTAGGGCTCAGGGACTACGAGCAGTACTTC,CASSVGLRDYEQYF
14,.,.,TRBV18,TRBJ1-1,TGTGCCAGCTCACCACCCGACGGGGGCACTGAAGCTTTCTTT,CASSPPDGGTEAFF
16,TRBD2,.,TRBV24-1,TRBJ2-3,TGTGCCACCAGTGATCCTAGCGGGAGCAGCACAGATACGCAGTATTTT,CATSDPSGSSTDTQYF
15,TRBD1,.,TRBV5-1,TRBJ2-7,TGCGCCAGCAGCATCGGGACAGGGAAGGTCTACGAGCAGTACTTC,CASSIGTGKVYEQYF
16,.,.,TRBV28,TRBJ1-5,TGTGCCAGCAGTTTATTAAGGGGATATAGCAATCAGCCCCAGCATTTT,CASSLLRGYSNQPQHF
15,TRBD1,.,TRBV5-1,TRBJ1-2,TGCGCCAGCAGCTTGGCCCCGGGACAGAACTATGGCTACACCTTC,CASSLAPGQNYGYTF
14,.,.,TRBV19,TRBJ1-5,TGTGCCAGTTCAGGCGGGGCCCGCAATCAGCCCCAGCATTTT,CASSGGARNQPQHF
13,.,.,TRBV12-3/TRBV12-4,TRBJ1-1,TGTGCCAGCGGTCCTCAGATCCCCACCGAAGCTTTCTTT,CASGPQIPTEAFF
15,.,.,TRBV27,TRBJ2-7,TGTGCCAGCAGTTTGGGAGGTACCCCCTCCTACGAGCAGTACTTC,CASSLGGTPSYEQYF
10,.,.,TRBV20-1,TRBJ2-7,TGCAGTGCTATTCGGGGCGAGCAGTACTTC,CSAIRGEQYF
19,TRBD1,.,TRBV19,TRBJ1-2,TGTGCCAGTAGTATCCCTGCCCTTGCCGGACAGGGGCCCGTCTATGGCTACACCTTC,CASSIPALAGQGPVYGYTF
14,.,.,TRBV6-2/TRBV6-3,TRBJ2-3,TGTGCCAGCAGTTTCACCGGGGACACAGATACGCAGTATTTT,CASSFTGDTDTQYF
13,.,.,TRBV6-5,TRBJ1-5,TGTGCCAGCAGCCCAGCCGGGGGTCGGTCCCAGCATTTT,CASSPAGGRSQHF
15,TRBD2,.,TRBV7-8,TRBJ2-7,TGTGCCAGCAGCTTACGGACTAGCGGCTCCTACGAGCAGTACTTC,CASSLRTSGSYEQYF
15,.,.,TRBV6-5,TRBJ2-1,TGTGCCAGCAGGATACTAGCCGGGTCGTACAATGAGCAGTTCTTC,CASRILAGSYNEQFF
12,.,.,TRBV15,TRBJ2-7,TGTGCCACCAGCAGGAAGGGGCTCGAGCAGTACTTC,CATSRKGLEQYF
13,.,.,TRBV29-1,TRBJ2-2,TGCAGCGGGGGCGGACTCACCACCGGGGAGCTGTTTTTT,CSGGGLTTGELFF
15,TRBD1,once,TRBV2,TRBJ2-1,TGTGCCAGCAGTCGTGGGCCGGGACAGTACAATGAGCAGTTCTTC,CASSRGPGQYNEQFF
16,.,.,TRBV7-3,TRBJ2-1,TGTGCCAGCAGCTTAACCCCGGAGAGCTCCTACAATGAGCAGTTCTTC,CASSLTPESSYNEQFF
14,.,once,TRBV28,TRBJ1-2,TGTGCCAGCAGCCCACAGGGTAGGACCTATGGCTACACCTTC,CASSPQGRTYGYTF
11,.,.,TRBV27,TRBJ2-7,TGTGCCAGCAGTCGGGCGGGCGAGCAGTACTTC,CASSRAGEQYF